This T cell receptor (beta chain) was captured by sequencing in a study of T cell repertoires in cytomegalovirus infection. TCRdb passed the reads through MiXCR, listing each CDR3 protein once. The sample shows 650,000 to 900,000 distinct CDR3 sequences, approximately 30% of them seen only once. The germline V gene has CDR1 MNHEY and CDR2 SMNVEV (reference sequence). Deletions cut 3 bases from V and 3 bases from J, with 20 bases between. The length of the CDR3 is 17 residues. On this clonotype: The antigen remains undetermined.

This specimen was cultured CD8+ T cells from PBMCs, taken from culture after CMV antigen stimulation. The chain couples TRBV27 to TRBJ1-1; weak D call: TRBD1 (5 bases). The receptor was isolated from a human donor in good health (CMV status not recorded). Some clones in this sample may be carry-over from other donors' samples. The CDR3 DNA reads as TGTGCCAGCAGTTTCGCACAGGTCATTGCCGGGGACACTGAAGCTTTCTTT. The encoded protein is CASSFAQVIAGDTEAFF.